The clone carrying this T cell receptor beta chain appeared many times. This CDR3 comprises 13 residues. V was pared by 2 bases and J by 1 base, with 9 bases between. Germline-derived CDR1 and CDR2 are GTSNPN and SVGIG (reference sequence). The investigators amplified TCR beta CDR3 regions from RNA transcripts. Primed by the HTBI set, a first-round RT-PCR was run on the TCR CDR3. TCRdb reanalysed the multiplex PCR reads using MiXCR and keeps one entry per CDR3 protein. The repertoire has 650,000 to 700,000 distinct CDR3 sequences, 15% to 20% of them found once; the top ten carry roughly a sixth. This entry belongs to a study of T cells in Graves' hyperthyroidism and ophthalmopathy.

This TCR was sampled from a man aged 45-65 years with Graves' hyperthyroidism. Sequencing input: blood. The chain combines TRBV30 with TRBJ2-7, with TRBD1 as a possible D gene (6 bases). CDR3 sequence (DNA): TGTGCCTGGAGTTCGGACAGTTCCTACGAGCAGTACTTC. It translates to CAWSSDSSYEQYF.